The sequence of this TCR beta chain was determined in a study of shared clonotypes between healthy human individuals. The table came from immunoSEQ multiplex PCR; TCRdb's copy has only in-frame clones and leaves some out. The sample holds over a million clones, about 75% seen once. Points from the study as a whole: An anticipated effect of sequencing depth on clonotype sharing among donors was recognized. With four donors compared, roughly 5% of naive CD4 clonotypes were shared. A generally larger estimated richness was seen in naive subsets than in memory subsets.

This CDR3 region has 15 residues. The germline V gene encodes CDR1 LGHNA and CDR2 YSLEER. V shed 2 bases and J shed 4 bases, with 14 bases lying between them. The split of CD4+ cells yielded CD45RA+ naive and CD45RA-negative memory subsets. On this clone: Its antigen remains unidentified.

The sequence derives from a man aged 18 to 30 in good health. Sequencing was done on a sample of memory CD4+ T cells sorted from blood. As for subset: CD45RA-negative fraction. This chain uses TRBV4-3 with TRBJ1-2; D not certain. The CDR3 is CASSQSLSSFYGYTF. For the CDR3, the DNA is TGCGCCAGCAGCCAATCCTTATCCTCTTTCTATGGCTACACCTTC.